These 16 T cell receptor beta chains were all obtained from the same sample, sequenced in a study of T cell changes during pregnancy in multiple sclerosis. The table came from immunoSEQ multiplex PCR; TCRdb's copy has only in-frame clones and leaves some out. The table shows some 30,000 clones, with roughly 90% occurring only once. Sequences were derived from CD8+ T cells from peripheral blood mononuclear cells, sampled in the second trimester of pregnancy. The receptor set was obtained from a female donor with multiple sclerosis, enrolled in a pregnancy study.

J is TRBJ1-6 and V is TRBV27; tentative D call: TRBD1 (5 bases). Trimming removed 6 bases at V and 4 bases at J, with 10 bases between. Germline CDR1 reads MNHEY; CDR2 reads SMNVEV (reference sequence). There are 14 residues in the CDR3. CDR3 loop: CASRLRVYNSPLHF. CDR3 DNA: TGTGCCAGCAGGCTCAGGGTGTATAATTCACCCCTCCACTTT.

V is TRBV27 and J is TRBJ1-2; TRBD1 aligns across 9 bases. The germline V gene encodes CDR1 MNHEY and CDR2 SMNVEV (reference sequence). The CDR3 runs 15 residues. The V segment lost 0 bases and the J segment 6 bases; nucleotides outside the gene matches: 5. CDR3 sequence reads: CASSLSLTGGNGYTF. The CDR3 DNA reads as TGTGCCAGCAGTTTATCCCTCACAGGGGGCAATGGCTACACCTTC.

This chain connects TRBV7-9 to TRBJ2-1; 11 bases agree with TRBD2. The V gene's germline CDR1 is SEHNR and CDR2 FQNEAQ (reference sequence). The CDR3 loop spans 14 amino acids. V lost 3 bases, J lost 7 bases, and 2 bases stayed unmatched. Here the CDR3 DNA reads TGTGCCAGCAGCTTCCTAGCGGGGGGTAATGAGCAGTTCTTC. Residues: CASSFLAGGNEQFF.

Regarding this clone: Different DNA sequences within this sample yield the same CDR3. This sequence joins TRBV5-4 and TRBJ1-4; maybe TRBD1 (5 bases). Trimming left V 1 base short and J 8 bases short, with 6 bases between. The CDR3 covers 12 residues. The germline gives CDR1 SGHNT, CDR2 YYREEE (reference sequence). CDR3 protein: CASSLRGEKLFF. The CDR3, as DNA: TGTGCCAGCAGCTTGAGGGGAGAAAAACTGTTTTTT.

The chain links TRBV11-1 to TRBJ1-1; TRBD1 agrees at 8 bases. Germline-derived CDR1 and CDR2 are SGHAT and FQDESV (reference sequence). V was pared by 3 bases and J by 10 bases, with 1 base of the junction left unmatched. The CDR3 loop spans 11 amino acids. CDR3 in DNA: TGTGCCAGCAGCTTCGGGACAGGAGCTTTCTTT. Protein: CASSFGTGAFF.

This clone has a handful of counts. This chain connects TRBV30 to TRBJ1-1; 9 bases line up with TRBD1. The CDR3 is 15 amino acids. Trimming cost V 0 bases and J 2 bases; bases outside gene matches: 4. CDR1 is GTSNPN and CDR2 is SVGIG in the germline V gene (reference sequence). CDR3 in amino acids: CAWSVGTGINTEAFF. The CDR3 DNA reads TGTGCCTGGAGTGTAGGGACAGGGATCAACACTGAAGCTTTCTTT.

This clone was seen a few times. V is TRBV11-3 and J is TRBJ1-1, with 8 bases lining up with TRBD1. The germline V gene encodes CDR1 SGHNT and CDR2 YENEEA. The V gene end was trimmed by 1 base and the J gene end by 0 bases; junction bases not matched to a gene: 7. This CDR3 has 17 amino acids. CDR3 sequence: CASSLVTTGALNTEAFF. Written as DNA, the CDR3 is TGTGCCAGCAGCTTAGTTACGACAGGGGCACTGAACACTGAAGCTTTCTTT.

The CDR3 nucleotides are TGTGCCAGCAGCTCCTACGCGGCAACTAATGAAAAACTGTTTTTT. This sequence encodes CASSSYAATNEKLFF. The chain combines TRBV7-8 with TRBJ1-4; D remains ambiguous. This CDR3 is 15 amino acids long. CDR1 SGHVS and CDR2 FQNEAQ come from the germline V gene. V dropped 4 bases and J dropped 0 bases, with 9 bases sitting between them.

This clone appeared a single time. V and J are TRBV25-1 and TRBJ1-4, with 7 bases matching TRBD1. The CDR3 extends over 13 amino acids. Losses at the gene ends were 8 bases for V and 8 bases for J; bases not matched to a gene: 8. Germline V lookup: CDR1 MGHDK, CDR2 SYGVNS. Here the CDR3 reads CASARTGNEKLFF. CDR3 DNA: TGTGCCAGCGCACGGACAGGAAACGAAAAACTGTTTTTT.

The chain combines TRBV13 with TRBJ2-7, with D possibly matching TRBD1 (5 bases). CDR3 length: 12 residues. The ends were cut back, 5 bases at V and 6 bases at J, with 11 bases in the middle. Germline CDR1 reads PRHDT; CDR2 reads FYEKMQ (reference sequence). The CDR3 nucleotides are TGTGCCAGCAGCCTCCGACAGAGCGAGCAGTACTTC. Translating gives CASSLRQSEQYF.

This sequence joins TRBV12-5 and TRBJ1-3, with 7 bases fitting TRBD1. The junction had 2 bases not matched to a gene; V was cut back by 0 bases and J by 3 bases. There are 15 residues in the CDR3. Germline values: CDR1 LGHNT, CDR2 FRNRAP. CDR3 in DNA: TGTGCTAGTGGTTTGGTACCAGGGGGTGGAAACACCATATATTTT. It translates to CASGLVPGGGNTIYF.

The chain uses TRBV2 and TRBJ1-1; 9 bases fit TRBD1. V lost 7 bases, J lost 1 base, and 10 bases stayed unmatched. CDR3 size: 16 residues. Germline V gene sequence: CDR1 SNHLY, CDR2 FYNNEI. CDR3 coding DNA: TGTGCCAGCATCATTAGGACAGGGGCCCAGAACACTGAAGCTTTCTTT. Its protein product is CASIIRTGAQNTEAFF.

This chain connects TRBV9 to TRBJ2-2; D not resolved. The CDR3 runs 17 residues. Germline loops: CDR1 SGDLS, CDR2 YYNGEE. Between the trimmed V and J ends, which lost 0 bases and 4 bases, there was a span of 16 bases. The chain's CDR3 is CASSVASTREVTGELFF. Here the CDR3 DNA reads TGTGCCAGCAGCGTAGCGTCTACCCGAGAAGTCACCGGGGAGCTGTTTTTT.

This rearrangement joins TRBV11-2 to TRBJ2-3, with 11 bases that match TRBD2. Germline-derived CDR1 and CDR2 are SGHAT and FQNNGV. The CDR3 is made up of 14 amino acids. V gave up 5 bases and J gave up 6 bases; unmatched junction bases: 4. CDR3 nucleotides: TGTGCCAGCAGCCTGACTAGCGGGGCGGATACGCAGTATTTT. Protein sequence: CASSLTSGADTQYF.

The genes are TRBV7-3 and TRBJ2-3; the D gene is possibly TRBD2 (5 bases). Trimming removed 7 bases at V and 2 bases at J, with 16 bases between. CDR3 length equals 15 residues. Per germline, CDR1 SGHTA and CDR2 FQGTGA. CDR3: CASTPSSLITDTQYF. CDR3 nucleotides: TGTGCCAGCACTCCGTCTAGCCTTATCACAGATACGCAGTATTTT.

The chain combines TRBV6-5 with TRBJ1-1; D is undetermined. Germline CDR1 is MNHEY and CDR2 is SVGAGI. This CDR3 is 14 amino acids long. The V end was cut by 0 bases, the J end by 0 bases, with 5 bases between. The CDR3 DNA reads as TGTGCCAGCAGTTACTCCCTAATGAACACTGAAGCTTTCTTT. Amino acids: CASSYSLMNTEAFF.